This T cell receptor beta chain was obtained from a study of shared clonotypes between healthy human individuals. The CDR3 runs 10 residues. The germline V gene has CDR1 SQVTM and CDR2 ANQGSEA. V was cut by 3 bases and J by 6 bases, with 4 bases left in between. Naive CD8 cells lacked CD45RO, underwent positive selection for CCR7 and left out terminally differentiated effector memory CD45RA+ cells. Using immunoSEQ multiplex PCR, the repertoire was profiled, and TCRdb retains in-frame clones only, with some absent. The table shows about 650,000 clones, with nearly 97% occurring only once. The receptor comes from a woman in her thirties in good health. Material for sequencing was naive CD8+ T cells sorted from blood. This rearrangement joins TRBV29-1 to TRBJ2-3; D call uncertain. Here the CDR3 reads CSVERDTQYF. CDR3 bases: TGCAGCGTTGAGAGGGATACGCAGTATTTT.